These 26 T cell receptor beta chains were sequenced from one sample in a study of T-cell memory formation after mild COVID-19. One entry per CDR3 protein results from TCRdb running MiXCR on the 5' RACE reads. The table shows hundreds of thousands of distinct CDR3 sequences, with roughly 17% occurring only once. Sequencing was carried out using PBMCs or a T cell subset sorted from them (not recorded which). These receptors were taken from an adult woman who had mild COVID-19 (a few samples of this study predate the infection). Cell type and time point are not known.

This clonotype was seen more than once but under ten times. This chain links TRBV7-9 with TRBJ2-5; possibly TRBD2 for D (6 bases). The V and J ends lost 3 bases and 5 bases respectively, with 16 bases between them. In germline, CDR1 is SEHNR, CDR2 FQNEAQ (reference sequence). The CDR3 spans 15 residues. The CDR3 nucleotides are TGTGCCAGCAGCTTTGGAGGGGATGGTAGGGAGACCCAGTACTTC. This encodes CASSFGGDGRETQYF.

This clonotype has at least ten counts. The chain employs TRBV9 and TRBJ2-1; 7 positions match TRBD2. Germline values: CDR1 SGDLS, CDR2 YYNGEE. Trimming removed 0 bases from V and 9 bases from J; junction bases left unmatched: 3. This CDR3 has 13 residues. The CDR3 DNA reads TGTGCCAGCAGCGTAGACGCGGGAGTTGAGCAGTTCTTC. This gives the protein CASSVDAGVEQFF.

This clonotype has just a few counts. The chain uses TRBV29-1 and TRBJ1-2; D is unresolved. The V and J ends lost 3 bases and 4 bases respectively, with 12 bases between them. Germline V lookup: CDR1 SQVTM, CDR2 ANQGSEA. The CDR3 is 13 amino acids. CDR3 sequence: CSVDEGYRYGYTF. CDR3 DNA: TGCAGCGTTGATGAAGGTTACCGCTATGGCTACACCTTC.

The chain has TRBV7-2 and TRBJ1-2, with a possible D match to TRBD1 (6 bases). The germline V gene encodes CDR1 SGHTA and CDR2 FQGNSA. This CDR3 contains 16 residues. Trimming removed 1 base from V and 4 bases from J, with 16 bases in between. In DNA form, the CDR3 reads TGTGCCAGCAGCTTAGGGGGACACCTTGATGCCTATGGCTACACCTTC. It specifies CASSLGGHLDAYGYTF.

CDR3 amino acids: CATQQRSTDTQYF. The CDR3 nucleotides read TGTGCCACGCAACAACGGAGCACAGATACGCAGTATTTT. The chain links TRBV24-1 to TRBJ2-3; D is unresolved. The CDR3 loop spans 13 amino acids. Germline values: CDR1 KGHDR, CDR2 SFDVKD. The V gene lost 10 bases and the J gene lost 0 bases, with 10 bases spanning the gap.

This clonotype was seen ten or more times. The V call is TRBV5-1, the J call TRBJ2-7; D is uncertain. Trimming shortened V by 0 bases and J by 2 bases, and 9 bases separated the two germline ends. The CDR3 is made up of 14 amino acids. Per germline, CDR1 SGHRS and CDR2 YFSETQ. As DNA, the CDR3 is TGCGCCAGCAGCTTGGTTGGGTCCACCTACGAGCAGTACTTC. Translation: CASSLVGSTYEQYF.

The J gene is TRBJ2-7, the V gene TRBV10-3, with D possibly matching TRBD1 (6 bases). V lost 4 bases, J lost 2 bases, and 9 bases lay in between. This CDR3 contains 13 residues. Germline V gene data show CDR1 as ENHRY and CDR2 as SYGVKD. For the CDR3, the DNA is TGTGCCATCAGTGGCAGGGGTGCCTACGAGCAGTACTTC. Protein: CAISGRGAYEQYF.

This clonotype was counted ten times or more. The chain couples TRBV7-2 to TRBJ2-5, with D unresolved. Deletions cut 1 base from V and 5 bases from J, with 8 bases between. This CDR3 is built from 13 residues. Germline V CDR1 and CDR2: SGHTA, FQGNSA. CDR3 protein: CASSLGLWETQYF. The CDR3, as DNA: TGTGCCAGCAGCTTAGGGCTTTGGGAGACCCAGTACTTC.

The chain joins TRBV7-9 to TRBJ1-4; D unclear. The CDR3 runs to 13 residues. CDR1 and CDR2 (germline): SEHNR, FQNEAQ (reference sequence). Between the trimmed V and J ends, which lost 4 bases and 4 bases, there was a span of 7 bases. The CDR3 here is CASSSEVNEKLFF. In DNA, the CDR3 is TGTGCCAGCAGCTCTGAAGTTAATGAAAAACTGTTTTTT.

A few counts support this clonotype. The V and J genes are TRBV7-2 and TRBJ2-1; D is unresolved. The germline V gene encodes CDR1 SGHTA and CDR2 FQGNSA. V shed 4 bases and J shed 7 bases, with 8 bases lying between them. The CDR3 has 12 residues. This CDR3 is CASSSFWNEQFF. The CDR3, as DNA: TGTGCCAGCAGCTCTTTTTGGAATGAGCAGTTCTTC.

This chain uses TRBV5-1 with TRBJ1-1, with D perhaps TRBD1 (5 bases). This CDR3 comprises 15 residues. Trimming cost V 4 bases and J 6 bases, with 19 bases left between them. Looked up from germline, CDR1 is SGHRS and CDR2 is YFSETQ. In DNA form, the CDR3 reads TGCGCCAGCAGCCTCGGGACTGAGTTTTTCCCTGAAGCTTTCTTT. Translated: CASSLGTEFFPEAFF.

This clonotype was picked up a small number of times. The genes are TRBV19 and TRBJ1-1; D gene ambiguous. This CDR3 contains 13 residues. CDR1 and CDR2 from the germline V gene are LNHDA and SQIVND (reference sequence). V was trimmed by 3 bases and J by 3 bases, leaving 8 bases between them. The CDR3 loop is CASSIVLDTEAFF. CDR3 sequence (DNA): TGTGCCAGTAGTATCGTTCTTGACACTGAAGCTTTCTTT.

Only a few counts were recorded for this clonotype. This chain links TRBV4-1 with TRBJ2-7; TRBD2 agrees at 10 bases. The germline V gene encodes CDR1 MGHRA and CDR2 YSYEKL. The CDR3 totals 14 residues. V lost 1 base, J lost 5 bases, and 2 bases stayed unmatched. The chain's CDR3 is CASSQVLAGDEQYF. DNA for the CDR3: TGCGCCAGCAGCCAAGTGCTAGCGGGGGACGAGCAGTACTTC.

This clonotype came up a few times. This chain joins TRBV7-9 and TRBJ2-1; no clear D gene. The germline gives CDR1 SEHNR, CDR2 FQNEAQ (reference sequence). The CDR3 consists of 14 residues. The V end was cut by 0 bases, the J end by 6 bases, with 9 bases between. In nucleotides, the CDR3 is TGTGCCAGCAGCTTAGCGCACGCGCTCAATGAGCAGTTCTTC. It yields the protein CASSLAHALNEQFF.

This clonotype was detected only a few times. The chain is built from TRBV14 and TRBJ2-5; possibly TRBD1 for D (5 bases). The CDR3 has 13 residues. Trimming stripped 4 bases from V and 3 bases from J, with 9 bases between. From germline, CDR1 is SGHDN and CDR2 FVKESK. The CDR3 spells CASSPWGEETQYF. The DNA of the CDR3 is TGTGCCAGCAGCCCTTGGGGCGAAGAGACCCAGTACTTC. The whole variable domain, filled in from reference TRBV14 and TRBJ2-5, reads EAGVTQFPSHSVIEKGQTVTLRCDPISGHDNLYWYRRVMGKEIKFLLHFVKESKQDESGMPNNRFLAERTGGTYSTLKVQPAELEDSGVYFCASSPWGEETQYFGPGTRLLVL.

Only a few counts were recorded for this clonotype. CDR3 loop: CASSVQGLLGNQPQHF. CDR3 bases: TGTGCCAGCAGCGTACAGGGGCTCCTGGGCAATCAGCCCCAGCATTTT. The chain couples TRBV2 to TRBJ1-5, with 7 bases fitting TRBD1. After removal of 6 bases from V and 2 bases from J, the junction contained 10 bases not matched to a gene. Germline V gene data show CDR1 as SNHLY and CDR2 as FYNNEI. The CDR3 covers 16 residues.

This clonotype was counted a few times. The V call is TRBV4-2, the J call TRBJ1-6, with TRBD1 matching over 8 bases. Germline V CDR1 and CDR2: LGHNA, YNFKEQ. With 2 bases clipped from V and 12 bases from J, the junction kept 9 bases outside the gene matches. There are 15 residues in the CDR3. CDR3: CASSQMDRDEGPLHF. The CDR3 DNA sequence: TGTGCCAGCAGCCAAATGGACAGGGATGAGGGACCCCTCCACTTT.

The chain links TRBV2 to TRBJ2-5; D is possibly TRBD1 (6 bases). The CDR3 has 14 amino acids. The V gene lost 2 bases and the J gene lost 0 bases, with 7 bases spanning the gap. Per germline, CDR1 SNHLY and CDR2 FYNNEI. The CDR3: CASSERGNQETQYF. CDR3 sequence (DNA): TGTGCCAGCAGTGAAAGGGGGAACCAAGAGACCCAGTACTTC.

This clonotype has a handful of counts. CDR3 protein: CASSEEGLSYNEQFF. In DNA form, the CDR3 reads TGTGCCAGCAGTGAAGAAGGGTTGTCCTACAATGAGCAGTTCTTC. This rearrangement joins TRBV12-3 or TRBV12-4 to TRBJ2-1; D remains unclear. The CDR3 contains 15 residues. Trimming took 5 bases from V and 1 from J, leaving 12 bases between them.

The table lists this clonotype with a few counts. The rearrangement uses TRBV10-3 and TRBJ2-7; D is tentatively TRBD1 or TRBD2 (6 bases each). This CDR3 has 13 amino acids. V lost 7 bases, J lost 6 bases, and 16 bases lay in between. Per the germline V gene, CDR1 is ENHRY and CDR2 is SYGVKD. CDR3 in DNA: TGTGCCATCACGAGGGGGGTAATTGGCGAGCAGTACTTC. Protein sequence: CAITRGVIGEQYF.

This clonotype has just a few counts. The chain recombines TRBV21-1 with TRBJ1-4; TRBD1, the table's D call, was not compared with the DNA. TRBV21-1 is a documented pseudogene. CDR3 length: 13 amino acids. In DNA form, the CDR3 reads TGTGCCAGCAGCGCCGGGACAGATGAAAAACTGTTTTTT. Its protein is CASSAGTDEKLFF.

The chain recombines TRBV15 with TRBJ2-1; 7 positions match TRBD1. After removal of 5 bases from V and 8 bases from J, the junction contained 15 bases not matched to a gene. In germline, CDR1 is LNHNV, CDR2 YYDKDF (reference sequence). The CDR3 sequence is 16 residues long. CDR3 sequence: CATSPRTGTFGDEQFF. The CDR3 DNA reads TGTGCCACCAGCCCCCGGACAGGCACCTTTGGAGATGAGCAGTTCTTC.

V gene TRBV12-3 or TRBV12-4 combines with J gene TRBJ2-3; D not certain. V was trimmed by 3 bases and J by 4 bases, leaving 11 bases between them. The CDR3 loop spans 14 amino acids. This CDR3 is CASSFRQSSDTQYF. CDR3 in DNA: TGTGCCAGCAGTTTTCGGCAGTCCTCAGATACGCAGTATTTT.

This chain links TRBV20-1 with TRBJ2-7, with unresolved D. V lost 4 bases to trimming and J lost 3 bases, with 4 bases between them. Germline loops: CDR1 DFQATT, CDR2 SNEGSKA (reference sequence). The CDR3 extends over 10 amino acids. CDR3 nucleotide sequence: TGCAGTGCTATTTTCTACGAGCAGTACTTC. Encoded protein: CSAIFYEQYF.

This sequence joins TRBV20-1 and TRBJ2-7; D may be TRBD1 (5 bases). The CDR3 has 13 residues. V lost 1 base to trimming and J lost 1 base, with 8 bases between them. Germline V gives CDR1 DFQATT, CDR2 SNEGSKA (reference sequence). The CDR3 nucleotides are TGCAGTGCTAGAGGGACATTGTCCTACGAGCAGTACTTC. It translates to CSARGTLSYEQYF.

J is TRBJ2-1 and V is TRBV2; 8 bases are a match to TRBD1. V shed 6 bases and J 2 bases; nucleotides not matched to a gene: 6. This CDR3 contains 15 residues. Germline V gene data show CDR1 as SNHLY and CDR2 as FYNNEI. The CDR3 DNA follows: TGTGCCAGCAGCCGGACAGGGTCGGCCTACAATGAGCAGTTCTTC. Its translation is CASSRTGSAYNEQFF.